This TCR beta chain was retrieved from a study of blood T cell repertoires in COVID-19. All enrollees were roughly 18 to 95 years old and from about two dozen US areas. Each participant's cohort was designated according to participant-reported clinical history. Original processing methods: Amplification of reference gene primers was used by the study to estimate nucleated cell counts. The table came from immunoSEQ multiplex PCR; TCRdb's copy has only in-frame clones and leaves some out. That table is the source of V, J and clone size, and D and trimming were worked out from the DNA. The table includes 150,000 to 200,000 clones, almost 85% detected once. This CDR3 has 16 residues. Germline V gives CDR1 SGDLS, CDR2 YYNGEE. V lost 1 base and J lost 3, with 16 bases in between.

The sample was PBMCs or T cells enriched from blood (not recorded which). The rearrangement uses TRBV9 and TRBJ1-1; D is ambiguous. The source is a middle-aged man who had recovered from COVID-19. CDR3 sequence (DNA): TGTGCCAGCAGCGTATCCCCACAATTAGCGTACACTGAAGCTTTCTTT. It codes for CASSVSPQLAYTEAFF.